A selection of T cell receptor beta chains follows, all from one sample in a study of CD8+CD57+ T cells in acquired aplastic anemia. TCRdb re-called the reads with MiXCR, one entry per CDR3 protein. The table includes 250,000 to 350,000 distinct CDR3 sequences, 56% detected once. Material: sorted CD4+, CD8+, or CD8+CD57+ T cells (not recorded which) from PBMCs. These receptors came from a human donor with severe aplastic anemia or a healthy control (not recorded which). Both conserved end residues are trimmed from each CDR3. A clone size is listed for some rows: how often the clone was seen (once, few, many), or a class if it is expanded.

v_call	j_call	clone_size	cdr3_aa
TRBV6-1	TRBJ2-3	many	ASRSGTSTDTQY
TRBV19	TRBJ1-3	.	ASRINGAYGNTIY
TRBV5-8	TRBJ2-7	many	ASSSGRDTIMRQY
TRBV14	TRBJ1-6	.	ASSQDQGASPLH
TRBV7-2	TRBJ2-1	.	ASSQGPSGEGNEQF
TRBV5-1	TRBJ2-1	many	ASRPPGTSGGNEQF
TRBV15	TRBJ2-4	.	ATSRDRLGSGGNIQY
TRBV5-1	TRBJ2-5	once	ASTIGQETQY
TRBV5-1	.	.	AGRHEETQY
TRBV7-3	TRBJ1-2	.	ASSLGVGNYGYT
TRBV7-6	TRBJ2-2	few	ASSLQGAGELF
TRBV2	TRBJ1-1	.	ASTLGVELNTEAF
TRBV12-3/TRBV12-4	TRBJ2-7	.	ASSRLAGAEQY
TRBV12-3/TRBV12-4	TRBJ2-7	many	ASRYGTYEQY
TRBV24-1	TRBJ1-2	.	ATSDPHGTVDYT
TRBV4-1	TRBJ1-1	.	ASRHEGNTEAF
TRBV25-1	TRBJ1-4	many	ASSDRKANEKLF
TRBV19	TRBJ2-1	many	ASSIDRSSYNEQF
TRBV2	TRBJ2-7	.	ASSEGIYEQY
TRBV19	TRBJ2-2	many	ATSGTRGGELF
TRBV3-1	TRBJ2-5	once	ASSITAQGETQY
TRBV6-5	TRBJ2-7	.	ASSAGAGTGGRSYEQY
TRBV6-5	TRBJ1-5	few	ASSSDRGQPQH
TRBV7-9	TRBJ1-3	.	ASSLGNSGNTIY
TRBV5-4	TRBJ2-7	.	ASSLAAGLANGEQY
TRBV7-3	TRBJ2-3	.	SSSLVPSGDTQY
TRBV10-3	TRBJ1-1	.	AISELGAAEAF
TRBV15	TRBJ2-7	.	ATSRVLAGGGEQY
TRBV4-3	TRBJ2-5	many	ASSPGGSGGETQY
TRBV6-5	TRBJ1-2	.	ASRETGVNYGYT
TRBV2	TRBJ2-5	.	ASSRTNSKETQY
TRBV7-2	TRBJ2-3	.	ASSLMLGLGGSTQY
TRBV5-1	TRBJ2-3	many	ASSPGLAGGRDTQY
TRBV5-8	TRBJ2-6	few	ASSVPPWGLSGTGKTSGANVLT
TRBV20-1	TRBJ1-1	.	SASGGAEAF